A selection of T cell receptor beta chains follows, all from one sample in a study of control samples from healthy donors and cancer patients. The method was immunoSEQ multiplex PCR; TCRdb's version includes in-frame clones alone and lacks a portion of them. Among fewer than 85,000 clones listed, 80% to 95% were seen once. The sequencing sample was made of blood. The receptor set was obtained from an older woman in good health. The CDR3 runs from the conserved cysteine through the conserved F or W. Each record gives: CDR3 DNA, CDR3 protein, J gene, D gene, V gene, clone size, CDR3 length. A D gene is named only where the DNA matches it firmly. Some rows mark clone size as missing; the rest say once, few, many or name a class of expanded clone.

CDR3nt: TGTGCCAGCAGCCCCGCCGGGACAACTAACTACGAGCAGTACTTC
CDR3aa: CASSPAGTTNYEQYF
j_gene: TRBJ2-7
d_gene: .
v_gene: TRBV28
abundance: .
len: 15

CDR3nt: TGTGCCAGCAGACCCAGCGGGAGTAGTTTTGAGCAGTTCTTC
CDR3aa: CASRPSGSSFEQFF
j_gene: TRBJ2-1
d_gene: TRBD2
v_gene: TRBV7-9
abundance: .
len: 14

CDR3nt: TGTGCCAGCAGCCCCCGATTGGGACGCCTGAACACTGAAGCTTTCTTT
CDR3aa: CASSPRLGRLNTEAFF
j_gene: TRBJ1-1
d_gene: .
v_gene: TRBV3-1/TRBV3-2
abundance: .
len: 16

CDR3nt: TGTGCCAGCAGGGAAGGACAGGGAGGTGGCTACACCTTC
CDR3aa: CASREGQGGGYTF
j_gene: TRBJ1-2
d_gene: TRBD1
v_gene: TRBV6-1
abundance: .
len: 13

CDR3nt: TGTGCCAGCTCACGGGATTTAAACATTCAGTACTTC
CDR3aa: CASSRDLNIQYF
j_gene: TRBJ2-4
d_gene: .
v_gene: TRBV2
abundance: .
len: 12

CDR3nt: TGTGCCAGCAGACTTACACTCAATCAGCCCCAGCATTTT
CDR3aa: CASRLTLNQPQHF
j_gene: TRBJ1-5
d_gene: .
v_gene: TRBV6-5
abundance: .
len: 13

CDR3nt: TGTGCCAGCAGTTACGGGACAGGGGGCGCAGAGACCCAGTACTTC
CDR3aa: CASSYGTGGAETQYF
j_gene: TRBJ2-5
d_gene: TRBD1
v_gene: TRBV6-5
abundance: .
len: 15

CDR3nt: TGTGCCACCCTCCCAGTCCAAGCTGGACAGCCCCAGCATTTT
CDR3aa: CATLPVQAGQPQHF
j_gene: TRBJ1-5
d_gene: .
v_gene: TRBV6-5
abundance: .
len: 14

CDR3nt: TGTGCCAGCAGCGTTAACGTCAGGGGACAGCCCCAGCATTTT
CDR3aa: CASSVNVRGQPQHF
j_gene: TRBJ1-5
d_gene: .
v_gene: TRBV7-3
abundance: once
len: 14

CDR3nt: TGTGCCATCAGCAAGGGCGGGTCCCCCACTGAAGCTTTCTTT
CDR3aa: CAISKGGSPTEAFF
j_gene: TRBJ1-1
d_gene: .
v_gene: TRBV10-3
abundance: .
len: 14

CDR3nt: TGTGCCAGCAGTGGGAGCGGACGCATGAACACTGAAGCTTTCTTT
CDR3aa: CASSGSGRMNTEAFF
j_gene: TRBJ1-1
d_gene: .
v_gene: TRBV27
abundance: .
len: 15

CDR3nt: TGTGCCAGCAGTCTATACCGGGCCGGGACAGGGAACGAAAAACTGTTTTTT
CDR3aa: CASSLYRAGTGNEKLFF
j_gene: TRBJ1-4
d_gene: TRBD1
v_gene: TRBV28
abundance: .
len: 17

CDR3nt: TGTGCCAGCAGCTTTCCGGGGTACGAGCAGTACTTC
CDR3aa: CASSFPGYEQYF
j_gene: TRBJ2-7
d_gene: .
v_gene: TRBV5-4
abundance: .
len: 12

CDR3nt: TGTGCCAGCAGCCAAGGGGGACAGACTCAGCCCCAGCATTTT
CDR3aa: CASSQGGQTQPQHF
j_gene: TRBJ1-5
d_gene: TRBD1
v_gene: TRBV3-1/TRBV3-2
abundance: .
len: 14

CDR3nt: TGTGCCAGCAGTAGAGGACAGGGTATAGGAGATACGCAGTATTTT
CDR3aa: CASSRGQGIGDTQYF
j_gene: TRBJ2-3
d_gene: TRBD1
v_gene: TRBV6-5
abundance: .
len: 15

CDR3nt: TGCGCCAGCAGCCTCGGGGTAGCCGGAAACACCATATATTTT
CDR3aa: CASSLGVAGNTIYF
j_gene: TRBJ1-3
d_gene: .
v_gene: TRBV5-1
abundance: .
len: 14

CDR3nt: TGTGCCAGCTCACCCCTAGCGGGAGGGCTCACCTACAATGAGCAGTTCTTC
CDR3aa: CASSPLAGGLTYNEQFF
j_gene: TRBJ2-1
d_gene: TRBD2
v_gene: TRBV18
abundance: once
len: 17